Listed below are T cell receptor beta chains from one sample, sequenced in a study of blood T cell repertoires in COVID-19. Assay: immunoSEQ multiplex PCR; the TCRdb copy retains only in-frame clones and omits some. Of about 280,000 clones listed, around 90% were seen once; the top ten hold around 2.1%. Sequencing was done on a sample of peripheral blood. The receptors originated from a man aged 50-59 years with acute or convalescent COVID-19. The CDR3 runs from the conserved cysteine through the conserved F or W. A D gene is named only where the DNA matches it firmly. Clone size is given for some rows only: seen once, a few or many times, or a class if the clone is expanded.

j_call	d_call	v_call	clone_size	cdr3_length	cdr3_nt	cdr3_aa
TRBJ1-1	.	TRBV3-1/TRBV3-2	.	15	TGTGCCAGCAGCCCTCGCGGCGGGAGGAACACTGAAGCTTTCTTT	CASSPRGGRNTEAFF
TRBJ2-3	.	TRBV5-1	.	16	TGCGCCAGCAGCTTCAAAACCTCAGGGGAAGGAGATACGCAGTATTTT	CASSFKTSGEGDTQYF
TRBJ2-7	TRBD1	TRBV5-6	.	15	TGTGCCAGCAGCTTGGGTAGTTCAGGGGGCTCCGAGCAGTACTTC	CASSLGSSGGSEQYF
TRBJ1-2	TRBD1	TRBV6-5	few	15	TGTGCCAGCTCTACTAGACAGGGGCCTATCTATGGCTACACCTTC	CASSTRQGPIYGYTF
TRBJ1-1	.	TRBV5-1	.	15	TGCGCCAGCAGCTTGGACGGAGAAGTGAACACTGAAGCTTTCTTT	CASSLDGEVNTEAFF
TRBJ1-2	.	TRBV29-1	once	12	TGCAGCGCCGTAGCGGGTAACTATGGCTACACCTTC	CSAVAGNYGYTF
TRBJ1-2	.	TRBV7-2	.	13	TGTGCCAGCAGCCCTCATGGCAACTATGGCTACACCTTC	CASSPHGNYGYTF
TRBJ2-7	TRBD1	TRBV30	.	13	TGTGCCCTCGACAGGGCTGGGGGCTACGAGCAGTACTTC	CALDRAGGYEQYF
TRBJ1-6	TRBD1	TRBV15	.	16	TGTGCCACCAGCAGAGACAGGGGGGTTTACGATTCACCCCTCCACTTT	CATSRDRGVYDSPLHF
TRBJ2-1	TRBD2	TRBV10-3	once	17	TGTGCCATCAGTGAGTCTAGGGCTAGCGGGGACAACAATGAGCAGTTCTTC	CAISESRASGDNNEQFF
TRBJ2-7	.	TRBV7-8	.	18	TGTGCCAGCAGCTTAGCTTCGGTCTCCAGGGGTGGAACCTACGAGCAGTACTTC	CASSLASVSRGGTYEQYF
TRBJ1-6	TRBD1	TRBV10-3	few	18	TGTGCCATCAGTGAGTCCTCAGGGGGCGACTCCTATAATTCACCCCTCCACTTT	CAISESSGGDSYNSPLHF
TRBJ2-7	TRBD2	TRBV6-1	.	15	TGTGCCAGCACTGAAAGCGGGGACGGTCCCTACGAGCAGTACTTC	CASTESGDGPYEQYF
TRBJ2-7	.	TRBV27	.	14	TGTGCCAGCAGCCCGACCTACCTTAGCCACGAGCAGTACTTC	CASSPTYLSHEQYF
TRBJ2-7	TRBD1	TRBV11-3	many	15	TGTGCCAGCAGCTCCGGACAGGGGGCAGGCTACGAGCAGTACTTC	CASSSGQGAGYEQYF
TRBJ1-2	TRBD1	TRBV6-6	.	14	TGTGCCAGCAGTCACCAGACAGGGGCGGGTGGCTACACCTTC	CASSHQTGAGGYTF
TRBJ2-3	TRBD2	TRBV7-3	.	19	TGTGCCAGCAGCTTAACGCCTAGCGGGGGAGCAACTAGCACAGATACGCAGTATTTT	CASSLTPSGGATSTDTQYF
TRBJ1-1	TRBD1	TRBV18	.	17	TGTGCCAGCTCACTCGACAGGGGGTTGTGGGGAACAACTGAAGCTTTCTTT	CASSLDRGLWGTTEAFF
TRBJ1-3	.	TRBV14	.	18	TGTGCCAGCAGCCAACACCAACAGGGACCTAGCTCTGGAAACACCATATATTTT	CASSQHQQGPSSGNTIYF
TRBJ1-6	.	TRBV27	.	13	TGTGCCAGCAGCCCGACAGTTAATTCACCCCTCCACTTT	CASSPTVNSPLHF
TRBJ1-2	.	TRBV19	.	14	TGTGCCAGTAGCAAGAATATAGCTAACTATGGCTACACCTTC	CASSKNIANYGYTF
TRBJ1-1	TRBD1	TRBV12-5	.	13	TGTGCTAGTGGGAAGGGGGCGCCGACTGAAGCTTTCTTT	CASGKGAPTEAFF
TRBJ1-1	.	TRBV27	.	11	TGTGCCACCCGACAGAACACTGAAGCTTTCTTT	CATRQNTEAFF
TRBJ1-1	.	TRBV19	.	13	TGTGCCAGTAGTCGGACGGGACTTAGCTCAGCTTTCTTT	CASSRTGLSSAFF
TRBJ1-1	TRBD1	TRBV5-5	.	15	TGTGCCAGCAGCCCCCGGACAGGGGGGATCACTGAAGCTTTCTTT	CASSPRTGGITEAFF
TRBJ2-5	TRBD2	TRBV9	.	18	TGTGCCAGCAGCGACCCCCCAGGGGGACTAGCGGTTGGGAGGGCCCAGTACTTC	CASSDPPGGLAVGRAQYF
TRBJ1-5	.	TRBV7-9	.	18	TGTGCCAGCAGCCTAGAGGGGGGGGGCTCGTATAGCAATCAGCCCCAGCATTTT	CASSLEGGGSYSNQPQHF
TRBJ1-2	.	TRBV5-1	.	15	TGCGCCAGCAGCACCGCCAGGACTGGCGTCTATGGCTACACCTTC	CASSTARTGVYGYTF
TRBJ1-2	.	TRBV5-8	.	16	TGTGCCAGCAGCTTGGTGGGAGGCCGATCTAACTATGGCTACACCTTC	CASSLVGGRSNYGYTF
TRBJ1-2	.	TRBV6-5	once	11	TGTGCCAGCGCGGCGGGGGATGGCTACACCTTC	CASAAGDGYTF
TRBJ1-1	.	TRBV23-1	.	11	TGCGCCAGCAGCAACACCGTCGGGGCTTTCTTT	CASSNTVGAFF
TRBJ2-2	TRBD2	TRBV7-8	.	17	TGTGCCAGCAGCTTAGCGCTAGCGGGGGCCAACACCGGGGAGCTGTTTTTT	CASSLALAGANTGELFF
TRBJ2-2	TRBD1	TRBV18	.	18	TGTGCCAGCTCACCCTTATCTCCGGGACAGGTATCCACCGGGGAGCTGTTTTTT	CASSPLSPGQVSTGELFF
TRBJ2-2	.	TRBV12-3/TRBV12-4	.	13	TGTGCCAGCAGTTTAGGGCCGGGCGGGGAGCTGTTTTTT	CASSLGPGGELFF
TRBJ2-2	.	TRBV5-1	.	15	TGCGCCAGCAGCTCCCTGGGGGGGGGCTCCGGGGAGCTGTTTTTT	CASSSLGGGSGELFF
TRBJ2-1	TRBD2	TRBV18	.	17	TGTGCCAGCTCACCATATCTAGCGGGAGCCCATTACAATGAGCAGTTCTTC	CASSPYLAGAHYNEQFF
TRBJ1-2	.	TRBV12-3/TRBV12-4	once	11	TGTGCCAGCAGTTTAAAGCGGGGCTACACCTTC	CASSLKRGYTF
TRBJ2-7	TRBD1	TRBV7-9	.	17	TGTGCCAGCAGCTCCCCTCTGGACAGGGACAGGCCCAGTGAGCAGTACTTC	CASSSPLDRDRPSEQYF
TRBJ1-1	.	TRBV29-1	.	13	TGCAGCGGCAGGGGACCGTTGAACACTGAAGCTTTCTTT	CSGRGPLNTEAFF
TRBJ2-1	TRBD1	TRBV6-5	few	14	TGTGCCAGCCGGGCGGGACAGGGGTACAATGAGCAGTTCTTC	CASRAGQGYNEQFF
TRBJ1-2	.	TRBV18	few	13	TGTGCCAGCTCACCAGAGGGAAACTATGGCTACACCTTC	CASSPEGNYGYTF
TRBJ2-2	TRBD2	TRBV9	.	16	TGTGCCAGCACCACGGGACTAGCGGGGGCCACCGGGGAGCTGTTTTTT	CASTTGLAGATGELFF
TRBJ1-6	.	TRBV28	.	16	TGTGCCAGCAGCTTCCTGCGGGGGACCTATAATTCACCCCTCCACTTT	CASSFLRGTYNSPLHF
TRBJ1-1	TRBD1	TRBV20-1	.	11	TGCAGTGGGGCGACAGGGCTTGAAGCTTTCTTT	CSGATGLEAFF
TRBJ2-7	.	TRBV30	.	11	TGTGCCTGGAGTGCCTGGGACACCTACCACTTC	CAWSAWDTYHF
TRBJ1-2	TRBD1	TRBV3-1/TRBV3-2	.	14	TGTGCCAGCAGCCAAGCCGACAGGGGGACCGGCTACACCTTC	CASSQADRGTGYTF
TRBJ2-1	.	TRBV5-1	.	13	TGCGCCAGCAGCCCAGGGTTCAGGGATGAGCAGTTCTTC	CASSPGFRDEQFF
TRBJ2-1	TRBD1	TRBV30	.	17	TGTGCCTGGAGTCAGGGACAGGGGGCGAGCTCCTACAATGAGCAGTTCTTC	CAWSQGQGASSYNEQFF
TRBJ2-5	.	TRBV5-1	.	14	TGCGCCAGCAGCCGGGGAGAGACCCAAGAGACCCAGTACTTC	CASSRGETQETQYF
TRBJ1-2	TRBD1	TRBV5-1	.	16	TGCGCCAGCAGCTTGAACCCGGACAGGGGATTTTGGGGCTACACCTTC	CASSLNPDRGFWGYTF
TRBJ2-7	TRBD1	TRBV3-1/TRBV3-2	.	13	TGTGCCAGCAGCCAGGGGACAGGCGGTGAGCAGTACTTC	CASSQGTGGEQYF
TRBJ2-7	TRBD2	TRBV5-1	.	14	TGCGCCAGCAGTCCGGGACTAGCGGGGGAGGAGCAGTACTTC	CASSPGLAGEEQYF
TRBJ2-5	.	TRBV19	few	14	TGTGCCAGTAGTACCTTAGGGGCCCGAGAGACCCAGTACTTC	CASSTLGARETQYF
TRBJ2-7	.	TRBV9	.	14	TGTGCCAGCAGCGTAGAACAGGGCCAATACGAGCAGTACTTC	CASSVEQGQYEQYF